The clone carrying this T cell receptor (beta chain) turned up a few times. The antigen is not known. This entry comes from a study of blood T cells in healthy people across ages. For the second PCR, which ran for about 7 to 11 cycles, a sample-barcoded 5' primer and a J-beta primer mix were used. Each cDNA was tagged by a template-switch adaptor containing 12 random nucleotides. Each CDR3 protein is one row after TCRdb ran MiXCR on the 5' RACE reads. The sample has 800,000 or so distinct CDR3 sequences; less than 80% are singletons. The CDR3 extends over 14 amino acids. Trimming shortened V by 4 bases and J by 8 bases, and 15 bases separated the two germline ends. Germline values: CDR1 LGHNA, CDR2 YNFKEQ. Notes on the study in general: The donors' CMV status was not determined, possibly confounding changes in expanded clonotypes.

The rearrangement joins TRBV4-2 to TRBJ2-1; D is ambiguous. This receptor was taken from a man aged 30 to 39 in good health. Sequencing was done on a sample of blood. The CDR3 sequence: CASSPEATDHEQFF. In nucleotides, the CDR3 is TGTGCCAGCAGCCCTGAGGCGACGGATCATGAGCAGTTCTTC.